This record covers a single TCR beta chain. The data were taken from a study of blood T cell repertoires in COVID-19. Study details: T cells, B-cell-depleted T cells, or PBMCs provided the cDNA or gDNA that served as material.

This table comes from immunoSEQ multiplex PCR, and its TCRdb copy is limited to in-frame clones, with some not included. The sample shows approximately 38,000 clones, 85% to 95% of them seen only once. Germline V gives CDR1 LNHDA, CDR2 SQIVND (reference sequence). The CDR3 spans 15 residues. V was clipped by 6 bases and J by 1 base, with 15 bases between them. The sequencing input was peripheral blood. V gene TRBV19 combines with J gene TRBJ1-1, with D maybe TRBD1 (5 bases). This TCR derives from a human donor with active COVID-19. The donor label of this sample is uncertain. CDR3 DNA: TGTGCCAGTAGGACCCACGGGGGGGAGAACACTGAAGCTTTCTTT. Its protein is CASRTHGGENTEAFF.